The source of this T cell receptor (beta chain) is a study of regulatory T cells in long-lasting Graves disease. General observations from the study: Small numbers of samples may have cut accuracy. Favored gene segments in persistent disease were TRBV28, TRBJ1-2 and TRBJ2-5. Persistent Graves' patients had lower TCR diversity than newly diagnosed ones. Persistent patients shared 2,741 public clonotypes among themselves. Newly diagnosed patients shared fewer, at some 970.

As for this clonotype: Its matching antigen is unknown.

Time point denoted: persistent/refractory GD, antithyroid drugs over 5 years with positive TRAb. Construction of the TCR library relied on RNA isolated from PBMCs. Trimming took off 5 bases at V and 7 bases at J, with 9 bases between the two ends. CDR3 size: 12 residues. Germline V lookup: CDR1 SGHAT, CDR2 FQNNGV. To make TCR beta libraries, researchers used iRepertoire HTBI primers and Arm-PCR of CDR3 regions. TCRdb re-called the multiplex PCR reads through MiXCR, storing one row per CDR3 protein. The sample contains around 500,000 distinct CDR3 sequences, under 25% of which appear only once. The V call is TRBV11-2, the J call TRBJ2-1; D might be TRBD2 (5 bases). Sequenced here: peripheral blood mononuclear cells (PBMCs), sampled when the disease was refractory, from a patient treated with antithyroid drugs. This TCR was sampled from a female donor with Graves disease. CDR3 residues: CASSPRVNEQFF. CDR3 bases: TGTGCCAGCAGCCCGAGGGTGAATGAGCAGTTCTTC.